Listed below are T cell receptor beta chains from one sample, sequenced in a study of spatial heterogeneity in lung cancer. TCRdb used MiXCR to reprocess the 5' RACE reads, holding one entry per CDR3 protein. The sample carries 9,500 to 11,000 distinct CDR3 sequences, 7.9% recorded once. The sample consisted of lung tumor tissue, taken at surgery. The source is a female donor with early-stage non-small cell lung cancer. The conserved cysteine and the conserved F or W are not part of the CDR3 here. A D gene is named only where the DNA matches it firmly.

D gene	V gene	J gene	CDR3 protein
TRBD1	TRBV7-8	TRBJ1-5	ASSRRLNRGERNQPQH
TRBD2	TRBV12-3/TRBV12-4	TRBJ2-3	ASSLPTLTSGLPPTQY
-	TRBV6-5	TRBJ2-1	ASSYATAENEQF
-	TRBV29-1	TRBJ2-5	SVETGLRY
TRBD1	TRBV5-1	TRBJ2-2	ASSLGRDRYTGELF
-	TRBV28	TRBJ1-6	ASSPYNSPLH
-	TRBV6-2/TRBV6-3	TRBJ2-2	ASSYSRELF
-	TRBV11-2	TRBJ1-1	ASTSGAVSNTEAF
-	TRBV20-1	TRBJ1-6	SARAHPGGNSPLH
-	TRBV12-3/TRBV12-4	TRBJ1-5	ASSPQDGQPQH
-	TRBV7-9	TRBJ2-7	ASSPVGISTYEQY
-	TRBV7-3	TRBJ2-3	ASSLLQGTDTQY
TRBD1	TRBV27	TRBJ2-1	ASSLFRGLLYNEQF
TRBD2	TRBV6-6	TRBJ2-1	ASSYASGGAREQF
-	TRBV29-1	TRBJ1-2	SVVGHAGGYT
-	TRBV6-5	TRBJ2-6	ASSTSRGAGPESGRSGANVLT
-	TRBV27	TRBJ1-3	ASSLYRSSGNTIY
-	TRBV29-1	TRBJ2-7	SVRRANEQY
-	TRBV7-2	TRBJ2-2	ASSANTGTGELF
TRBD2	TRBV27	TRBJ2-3	ASRRKAPPASGGPDTQY
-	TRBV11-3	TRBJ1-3	ASSLRSGNTIY
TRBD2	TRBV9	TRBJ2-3	ASSGDLAGGPDTQY
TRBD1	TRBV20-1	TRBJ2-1	SARGAGTGGGSDEQF
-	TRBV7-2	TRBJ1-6	ASSLAPGQPDSPLH
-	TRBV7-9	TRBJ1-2	ASSLGGTWENT
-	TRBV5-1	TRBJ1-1	ASSLVAGTLNTEAF
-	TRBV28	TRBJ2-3	ASPGDRGQQLSRTDTQY
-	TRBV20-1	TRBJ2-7	SAPRRGGDYEQY
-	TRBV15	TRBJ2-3	ATSRGGGPGTDTQY
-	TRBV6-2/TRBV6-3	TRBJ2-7	ASSQSQGEQY
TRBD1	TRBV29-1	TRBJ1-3	SVDRPDRGGEGNTIY
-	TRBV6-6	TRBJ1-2	ATRGGSFGYT
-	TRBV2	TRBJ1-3	ASSDHSSGNTIY
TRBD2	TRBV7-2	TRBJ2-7	ASSLGRGKLYEQY
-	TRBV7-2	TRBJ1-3	ASSLSRASGNTIY
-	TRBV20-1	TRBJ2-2	SASTGYTGELF
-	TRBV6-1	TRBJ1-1	ASSEFMGSTEAF
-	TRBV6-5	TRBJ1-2	ASSPTGSGGGVYGYT
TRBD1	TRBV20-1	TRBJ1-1	SARSGTVNTEAF
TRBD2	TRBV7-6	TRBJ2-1	ASSLDIAAGGYNEQF
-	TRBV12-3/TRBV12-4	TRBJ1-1	ASSLGLQKVDEAF
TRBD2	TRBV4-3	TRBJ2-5	ASSPRTSGGGETQY
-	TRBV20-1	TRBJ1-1	SAHGPGNAF
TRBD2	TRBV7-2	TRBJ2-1	ASSPVAGVPNEQF
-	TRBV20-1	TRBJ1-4	SARTGRAGRNEKLF
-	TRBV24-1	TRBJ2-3	ATSGTGTGTDTQY
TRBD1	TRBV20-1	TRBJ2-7	SARGGTTGNLHEQY
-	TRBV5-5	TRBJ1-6	ASTTPRQQANSPLH
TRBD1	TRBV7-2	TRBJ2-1	ASSFVMGQGGRYNEQF
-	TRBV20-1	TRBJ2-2	SASGQNTGELF
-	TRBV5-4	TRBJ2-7	ASSSVRDEQY
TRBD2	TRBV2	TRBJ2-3	ASKRGGPSDTQY
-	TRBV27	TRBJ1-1	ASSFRGGAEAF
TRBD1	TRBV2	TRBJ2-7	ASGSGTGDYEQY
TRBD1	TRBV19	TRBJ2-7	ASRPPGTAYEQY
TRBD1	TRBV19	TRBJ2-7	ASRLRQGFYEQY
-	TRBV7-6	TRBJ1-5	ASSQGSAGNQPQH
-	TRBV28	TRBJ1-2	ASSSQQLDGYT
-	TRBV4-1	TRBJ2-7	ASSQDPPSYEQY
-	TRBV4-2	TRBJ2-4	ASSREVGLAKNIQY